The 31 T cell receptor beta chains given below trace back to one sample, sequenced in a study of T cell changes during pregnancy in multiple sclerosis. Method: immunoSEQ multiplex PCR; TCRdb's copy keeps in-frame clones and lacks some. The sample consists of 95,000 to 110,000 clones, about 90% of them appearing once. The input for sequencing was peripheral blood, taken in the third trimester of pregnancy. These receptors came from a female donor in good health, enrolled as a control in a pregnancy study.

The J gene is TRBJ2-1, the V gene TRBV11-3, with 7 bases aligning to TRBD1. The germline V gene encodes CDR1 SGHNT and CDR2 YENEEA. This CDR3 region has 16 residues. The J segment lost 0 bases and the V segment lost 4 bases, leaving 6 bases of the junction unmatched. For the CDR3, the DNA is TGTGCCAGCAGCTCAAACAGGGGCAGCTCCTACAATGAGCAGTTCTTC. This gives the protein CASSSNRGSSYNEQFF.

The genes are TRBV6-6 and TRBJ2-7, with D perhaps TRBD2 (5 bases). With 7 bases removed from V and 6 bases from J, the gap between germline ends came to 13 bases. Germline CDR1 and CDR2: MNHNY and SVGAGI (reference sequence). The CDR3 has 12 residues. CDR3 residues: CASTNSAVEQYF. The CDR3 bases are TGTGCCAGCACCAATAGCGCGGTCGAGCAGTACTTC.

V is TRBV30 and J is TRBJ2-7; 9 bases are a match to TRBD1. V dropped 0 bases and J dropped 5; count of bases not matched to a gene: 8. The CDR3 loop spans 15 amino acids. The germline gives CDR1 GTSNPN, CDR2 SVGIG (reference sequence). The CDR3 bases are TGTGCCTGGAGTGTTCTTAAGGACAGGGGCCACGAGCAGTACTTC. Translated, it gives CAWSVLKDRGHEQYF.

This chain connects TRBV4-2 to TRBJ2-2, with TRBD2 matching over 8 bases. There are 16 residues in the CDR3. J lost 7 bases, V lost 5 bases, and 12 bases had no gene match. Germline V gene sequence: CDR1 LGHNA, CDR2 YNFKEQ. CDR3 amino acids: CASSSGGGRGGGELFF. The CDR3 DNA sequence: TGTGCCAGCAGCTCGGGGGGGGGCAGGGGAGGCGGGGAGCTGTTTTTT.

This chain joins TRBV6-5 and TRBJ1-2; 8 nucleotides agree with TRBD1. The ends lost 5 bases at V and 8 bases at J; junction bases unmatched: 13. The CDR3 loop spans 15 amino acids. Per germline, CDR1 MNHEY and CDR2 SVGAGI. CDR3 amino acids: CASSARDRGPMGYTF. The CDR3, as DNA: TGTGCCAGCAGTGCCCGAGACAGGGGTCCGATGGGCTACACCTTC.

The genes are TRBV6-5 and TRBJ2-6; D is unclear. Trimming left V 5 bases short and J 0 bases short, with 5 bases between. In germline, CDR1 is MNHEY, CDR2 SVGAGI. The CDR3 loop spans 14 amino acids. CDR3 in amino acids: CASSPDSGANVLTF. CDR3 DNA: TGTGCCAGCAGTCCAGACTCTGGGGCCAACGTCCTGACTTTC.

This clone occurred once. This chain joins TRBV30 and TRBJ1-5, with D maybe TRBD1 (6 bases). V lost 4 bases and J 3 bases, leaving 10 bases between the germline ends. This CDR3 spans 13 amino acids. The germline V gene has CDR1 GTSNPN and CDR2 SVGIG (reference sequence). The CDR3 sequence: CAWNTGTNQPQHF. CDR3 DNA: TGTGCCTGGAATACAGGGACCAATCAGCCCCAGCATTTT.

V and J are TRBV30 and TRBJ2-5, with a tentative D call TRBD2 (6 bases). The CDR3 length is 14 residues. V was cut by 5 bases and J by 5 bases, with 18 bases left in between. Germline CDR1 is GTSNPN and CDR2 is SVGIG (reference sequence). The CDR3: CAWSRDSRGETQYF. CDR3 coding DNA: TGTGCCTGGTCACGGGACTCCCGGGGGGAGACCCAGTACTTC.

The chain couples TRBV19 to TRBJ1-1; D perhaps matches TRBD1 (5 bases). The germline V gene encodes CDR1 LNHDA and CDR2 SQIVND (reference sequence). With 5 bases removed from V and 1 base from J, the gap between germline ends came to 8 bases. This CDR3 contains 13 residues. CDR3 in DNA: TGTGCCAGTAGTTCTACAGGGAACACTGAAGCTTTCTTT. Translated, it gives CASSSTGNTEAFF.

The V gene is TRBV4-2, the J gene TRBJ1-5; D possibly corresponds to TRBD1 (5 bases). Trimming removed 2 bases at V and 1 base at J, with 12 bases between. Germline assignment: CDR1 LGHNA and CDR2 YNFKEQ. The CDR3 is made up of 16 amino acids. Here the CDR3 reads CASSQRVRQSNQPQHF. The CDR3 bases are TGTGCCAGCAGCCAAAGGGTACGACAGAGCAATCAGCCCCAGCATTTT.

Remarks on this clone: This CDR3 is also generated by other DNA sequences in the sample. V is TRBV7-2 and J is TRBJ2-7, with D unresolved. The CDR3 runs 11 residues. V dropped 5 bases and J dropped 1 base, with 3 bases sitting between them. The germline V gene has CDR1 SGHTA and CDR2 FQGNSA. CDR3 bases: TGTGCCAGCAGCCCTTCCTACGAGCAGTACTTC. Translating gives CASSPSYEQYF. Filled out from reference TRBV7-2 and TRBJ2-7, the complete variable domain reads GAGVSQSPSNKVTEKGKDVELRCDPISGHTALYWYRQSLGQGLEFLIYFQGNSAPDKSGLPSDRFSAERTGGSVSTLTIQRTQQEDSAVYLCASSPSYEQYFGPGTRLTVT.

The chain has TRBV7-8 and TRBJ2-1, with 9 bases that match TRBD2. CDR3 length equals 18 residues. The trim removed 3 bases at V and 2 bases at J, leaving 11 bases unmatched. Germline V gene lookup returns CDR1 SGHVS and CDR2 FQNEAQ. CDR3: CASSFLARAGGTYNEQFF. The CDR3 bases are TGTGCCAGCAGCTTCTTAGCTAGGGCGGGGGGGACCTACAATGAGCAGTTCTTC.

This clone was seen a few times. This sequence joins TRBV5-1 and TRBJ1-1, with D uncertain. V was trimmed by 6 bases and J by 1 base, leaving 10 bases between them. This CDR3 contains 13 residues. Germline lookup yields CDR1 SGHRS and CDR2 YFSETQ. The CDR3 loop is CASTQQANTEAFF. In nucleotides, the CDR3 is TGCGCCAGCACCCAGCAGGCGAACACTGAAGCTTTCTTT.

The chain carries TRBV6-4 and TRBJ1-2; D call uncertain. CDR3 length: 14 amino acids. Deletions cut 0 bases from V and 5 bases from J, with 10 bases between. Germline CDR1 reads MRHNA; CDR2 reads SNTAGT. Here the CDR3 DNA reads TGTGCCAGCAGTGACTCGATGGCAGGTTATGGCTACACCTTC. Amino acid sequence: CASSDSMAGYGYTF.

The chain links TRBV2 to TRBJ2-2; maybe TRBD2 (5 bases). Per germline, CDR1 SNHLY and CDR2 FYNNEI. Trimming stripped 10 bases from V and 5 bases from J, with 11 bases between. The CDR3 is 12 residues long. The CDR3 sequence is CANGLPTGELFF. The CDR3 nucleotides read TGTGCCAATGGACTTCCGACCGGGGAGCTGTTTTTT.

This clone was picked up one time. The J gene is TRBJ2-3, the V gene TRBV30; 14 nucleotides match TRBD2. Germline V gene data show CDR1 as GTSNPN and CDR2 as SVGIG (reference sequence). The CDR3 consists of 17 residues. The V segment lost 1 base and the J segment 1 base; nucleotides outside the gene matches: 4. The CDR3 DNA sequence: TGTGCCTGGAGTGGGACTAGCGGGGGGACACGCACAGATACGCAGTATTTT. Amino acid sequence: CAWSGTSGGTRTDTQYF.

The table lists this clone with a few counts. This chain uses TRBV4-1 with TRBJ1-1, with no clear D. The germline V gene encodes CDR1 MGHRA and CDR2 YSYEKL. CDR3 length: 13 amino acids. Deletions cut 0 bases from V and 4 bases from J, with 6 bases between. CDR3 sequence (DNA): TGCGCCAGCAGCCAAGAGAGGTCCACTGAAGCTTTCTTT. Translated: CASSQERSTEAFF.

The rearrangement uses TRBV7-9 and TRBJ1-4; TRBD1 might be the D (5 bases). The germline V and J ends were trimmed by 7 bases and 8 bases, with 14 bases remaining between them. Germline CDR1 is SEHNR and CDR2 is FQNEAQ (reference sequence). CDR3 length equals 13 residues. CDR3 amino acids: CASTQGAGEKLFF. DNA for the CDR3: TGTGCCAGCACACAAGGGGCCGGGGAAAAACTGTTTTTT.

This clone occurred a few times. The J gene is TRBJ2-1, the V gene TRBV7-9; 9 bases are a match to TRBD1. There are 15 residues in the CDR3. Per the germline V gene, CDR1 is SEHNR and CDR2 is FQNEAQ (reference sequence). J gave up 9 bases and V 7 bases, and 13 bases lay outside the gene matches. The DNA of the CDR3 is TGTGCCAGCACCCCTAGGATCGGGGGACAGGGTGAGCAGTTCTTC. This encodes CASTPRIGGQGEQFF.

The V gene is TRBV9, the J gene TRBJ1-2, with a possible D match to TRBD1 (5 bases). The CDR3 is 16 amino acids. Germline values: CDR1 SGDLS, CDR2 YYNGEE. V was shortened by 6 bases and J by 6 bases, with 24 bases between the two germline ends. The CDR3 reads CASTRGGSHTPDGYTF. The CDR3 DNA sequence: TGTGCCAGCACCCGCGGGGGAAGCCACACCCCCGATGGCTACACCTTC.

The chain is built from TRBV16 and TRBJ2-2; D uncertain. The CDR3 spans 14 residues. Trimming removed 4 bases at V and 5 bases at J, with 11 bases between. Germline V gives CDR1 KGHSY, CDR2 FQNENV. CDR3 DNA sequence: TGTGCCAGCAGCCTGAGCAGACTTACCGGGGAGCTGTTTTTT. It yields the protein CASSLSRLTGELFF.

This rearrangement joins TRBV12-5 to TRBJ2-7; D is ambiguous. The germline gives CDR1 LGHNT, CDR2 FRNRAP. The germline V and J ends were trimmed by 6 bases and 6 bases, with 15 bases remaining between them. The CDR3 has 13 residues. The CDR3 region is CASGRSPLLEQYF. The CDR3 bases are TGTGCTAGTGGGAGGAGCCCTCTTCTCGAGCAGTACTTC. The entire variable domain, with the rest obtained from reference TRBV12-5 and TRBJ2-7, is as follows: DARVTQTPRHKVTEMGQEVTMRCQPILGHNTVFWYRQTMMQGLELLAYFRNRAPLDDSGMPKDRFSAEMPDATLATLKIQPSEPRDSAVYFCASGRSPLLEQYFGPGTRLTVT.

The J gene is TRBJ2-7, the V gene TRBV2, with D possibly TRBD1 on 6 matching bases. V dropped 5 bases and J dropped 4 bases, with 9 bases sitting between them. Looked up from germline, CDR1 is SNHLY and CDR2 is FYNNEI. There are 12 residues in the CDR3. This CDR3 is CASSNRVYEQYF. The CDR3 DNA reads TGTGCCAGCAGTAACAGGGTATACGAGCAGTACTTC.

This clone was recorded a few times. The junction departs from the called germline gene at one end, perhaps through a read error. CDR3 loop: CAYRRVGIWEKLF. CDR3 coding DNA: TGTGCCTACCGACGGGTGGGGATATGGGAGAAGCTCTTT. This sequence joins TRBV30 and TRBJ1-1; no reliable D call. Germline CDR1 GTSNPN, CDR2 SVGIG (reference sequence). This CDR3 is 13 amino acids long.

V and J are TRBV5-5 and TRBJ1-2; D is undetermined. Germline lookup yields CDR1 SGHKS and CDR2 YYEKEE (reference sequence). The V end was cut by 1 base, the J end by 5 bases, with 21 bases between. This CDR3 contains 17 residues. This CDR3 reads CASSLNIRETIVYGYTF. The CDR3 DNA is TGTGCCAGCAGCTTGAATATTCGGGAAACTATCGTATATGGCTACACCTTC.

Here the CDR3 reads CASSYSGDSGNTIYF. The CDR3 DNA reads TGTGCCAGCAGTTATTCAGGCGACTCTGGAAACACCATATATTTT. The J gene is TRBJ1-3, the V gene TRBV6-5; D is unclear. The V end was cut by 3 bases, the J end by 0 bases, with 9 bases between. Per germline, CDR1 MNHEY and CDR2 SVGAGI. The CDR3 extends over 15 amino acids.

The chain recombines TRBV10-3 with TRBJ1-3; the D gene is possibly TRBD1 (6 bases). The CDR3 covers 14 residues. With 6 bases removed from V and 0 bases from J, the gap between germline ends came to 9 bases. Per germline, CDR1 ENHRY and CDR2 SYGVKD. This chain's CDR3 is CAIRGDNSGNTIYF. Written as DNA, the CDR3 is TGTGCCATCAGGGGGGACAACTCTGGAAACACCATATATTTT.

The V and J genes are TRBV30 and TRBJ1-5, with 8 bases that match TRBD1. Unmatched junction bases numbered 12, after V lost 3 bases and J lost 5 bases. Germline V gene data show CDR1 as GTSNPN and CDR2 as SVGIG (reference sequence). CDR3 length equals 16 residues. The CDR3 DNA follows: TGTGCCTGGAGCCGCATCGGACAGGGCGGGGATCAGCCCCAGCATTTT. Translating it yields CAWSRIGQGGDQPQHF.

The gene calls are TRBV30 and TRBJ1-1; TRBD1 matches at 7 bases. CDR1 and CDR2 from the germline V gene are GTSNPN and SVGIG (reference sequence). The CDR3 consists of 13 residues. With V trimmed by 2 bases and J by 3 bases, 3 bases remained unmatched. CDR3: CAWSKGQYTEAFF. The CDR3 DNA sequence: TGTGCCTGGAGTAAGGGACAGTACACTGAAGCTTTCTTT.

This clone was observed a single time. V and J are TRBV19 and TRBJ2-7, with a tentative D call TRBD1 (5 bases). In germline, CDR1 is LNHDA, CDR2 SQIVND (reference sequence). This CDR3 comprises 13 residues. V was pared by 5 bases and J by 1 base, with 9 bases between. The CDR3 DNA reads as TGTGCCAGTAGTCTCGACAGATCCTACGAGCAGTACTTC. Translation gives CASSLDRSYEQYF. Drawing the rest from reference TRBV19 and TRBJ2-7, the complete variable domain is DGGITQSPKYLFRKEGQNVTLSCEQNLNHDAMYWYRQDPGQGLRLIYYSQIVNDFQKGDIAEGYSVSREKKESFPLTVTSAQKNPTAFYLCASSLDRSYEQYFGPGTRLTVT.

The chain uses TRBV7-9 and TRBJ1-3; D is ambiguous. The ends were cut back, 6 bases at V and 0 bases at J, with 12 bases in the middle. The CDR3 contains 15 residues. Germline values: CDR1 SEHNR, CDR2 FQNEAQ (reference sequence). The CDR3 coding sequence is TGTGCCAGCAGTCGCAACTTCGGCTCTGGAAACACCATATATTTT. Translated, it gives CASSRNFGSGNTIYF.